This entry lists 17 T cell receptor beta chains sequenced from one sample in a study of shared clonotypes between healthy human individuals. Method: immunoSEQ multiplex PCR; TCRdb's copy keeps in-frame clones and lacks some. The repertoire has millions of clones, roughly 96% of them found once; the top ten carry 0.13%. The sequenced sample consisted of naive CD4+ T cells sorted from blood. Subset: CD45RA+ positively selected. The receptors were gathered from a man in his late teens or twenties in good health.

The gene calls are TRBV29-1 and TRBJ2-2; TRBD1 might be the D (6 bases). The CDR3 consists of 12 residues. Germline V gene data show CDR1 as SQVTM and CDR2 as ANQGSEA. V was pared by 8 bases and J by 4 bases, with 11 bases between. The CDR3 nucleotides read TGCAGCTTACAGGGCTTCACCGGGGAGCTGTTTTTT. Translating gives CSLQGFTGELFF.

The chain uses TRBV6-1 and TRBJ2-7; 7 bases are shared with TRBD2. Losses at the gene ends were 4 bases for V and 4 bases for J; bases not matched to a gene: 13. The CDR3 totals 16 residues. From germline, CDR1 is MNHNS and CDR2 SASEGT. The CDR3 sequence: CASSGLAGSSPYEQYF. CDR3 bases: TGTGCCAGCAGTGGATTAGCGGGTAGTTCTCCGTACGAGCAGTACTTC.

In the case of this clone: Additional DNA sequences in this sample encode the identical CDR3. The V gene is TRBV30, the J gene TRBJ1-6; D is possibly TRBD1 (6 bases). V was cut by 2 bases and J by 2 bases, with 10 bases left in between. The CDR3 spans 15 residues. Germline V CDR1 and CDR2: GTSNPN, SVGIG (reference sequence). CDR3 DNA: TGTGCCTGGAGTCCAGGGGTTGCCTATAATTCACCCCTCCACTTT. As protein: CAWSPGVAYNSPLHF.

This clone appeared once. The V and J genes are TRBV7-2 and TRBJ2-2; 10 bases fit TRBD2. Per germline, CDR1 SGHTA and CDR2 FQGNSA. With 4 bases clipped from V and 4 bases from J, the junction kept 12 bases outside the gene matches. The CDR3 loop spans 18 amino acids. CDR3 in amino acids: CASSYGSSGSRATGELFF. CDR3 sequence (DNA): TGTGCCAGCAGCTACGGGTCTAGCGGGAGTCGGGCCACCGGGGAGCTGTTTTTT.

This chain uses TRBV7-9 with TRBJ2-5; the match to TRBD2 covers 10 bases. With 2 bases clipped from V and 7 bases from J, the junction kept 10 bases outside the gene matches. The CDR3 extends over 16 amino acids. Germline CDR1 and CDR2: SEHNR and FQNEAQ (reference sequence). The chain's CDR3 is CASSLRLAGERGTQYF. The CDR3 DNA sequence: TGTGCCAGCAGCTTAAGGCTAGCGGGAGAAAGAGGGACCCAGTACTTC.

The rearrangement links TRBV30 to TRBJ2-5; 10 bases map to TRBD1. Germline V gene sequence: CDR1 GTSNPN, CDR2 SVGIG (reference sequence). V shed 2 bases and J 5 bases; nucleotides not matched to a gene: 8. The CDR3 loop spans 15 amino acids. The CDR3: CAWSRGQGFGETQYF. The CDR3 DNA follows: TGTGCCTGGAGTCGGGGACAGGGGTTCGGGGAGACCCAGTACTTC.

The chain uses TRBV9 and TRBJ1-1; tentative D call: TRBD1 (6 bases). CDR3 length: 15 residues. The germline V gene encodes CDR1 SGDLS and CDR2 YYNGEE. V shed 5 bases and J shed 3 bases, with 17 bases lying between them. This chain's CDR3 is CASSPPRGRDTEAFF. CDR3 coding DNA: TGTGCCAGCAGTCCTCCGAGGGGGAGGGACACTGAAGCTTTCTTT.

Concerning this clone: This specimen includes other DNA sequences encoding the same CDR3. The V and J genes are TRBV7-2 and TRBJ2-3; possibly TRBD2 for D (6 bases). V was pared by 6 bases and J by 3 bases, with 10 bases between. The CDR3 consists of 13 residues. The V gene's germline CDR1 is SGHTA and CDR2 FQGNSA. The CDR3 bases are TGTGCCAGCAGTTGGCGGGATACAGATACGCAGTATTTT. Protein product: CASSWRDTDTQYF.

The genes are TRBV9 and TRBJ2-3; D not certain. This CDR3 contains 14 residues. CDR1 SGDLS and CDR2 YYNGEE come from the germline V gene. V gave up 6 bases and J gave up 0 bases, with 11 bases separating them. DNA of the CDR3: TGTGCCAGCACATTTACGGAGAGCACAGATACGCAGTATTTT. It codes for CASTFTESTDTQYF.

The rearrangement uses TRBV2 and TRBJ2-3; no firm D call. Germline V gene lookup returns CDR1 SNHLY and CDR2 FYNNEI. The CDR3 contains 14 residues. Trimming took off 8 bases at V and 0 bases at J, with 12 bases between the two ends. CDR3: CASQSLTSTDTQYF. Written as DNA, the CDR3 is TGTGCCAGCCAATCTTTGACTAGCACAGATACGCAGTATTTT.

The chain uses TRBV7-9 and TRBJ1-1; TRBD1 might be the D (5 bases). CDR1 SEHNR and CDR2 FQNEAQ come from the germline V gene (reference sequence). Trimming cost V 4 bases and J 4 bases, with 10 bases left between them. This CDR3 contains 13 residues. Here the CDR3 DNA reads TGTGCCAGCAGCTCGGATGGGGGCACTGAAGCTTTCTTT. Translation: CASSSDGGTEAFF.

CDR3 DNA sequence: TGCGCCAGCAGTGACCCCTCTTTGAACACTGAAGCTTTCTTT. This sequence encodes CASSDPSLNTEAFF. The rearrangement joins TRBV10-2 to TRBJ1-1; D call uncertain. The CDR3 sequence is 14 residues long. CDR1 and CDR2 (germline): WSHSY, SAAADI. Deletions cut 3 bases from V and 0 bases from J, with 8 bases between.

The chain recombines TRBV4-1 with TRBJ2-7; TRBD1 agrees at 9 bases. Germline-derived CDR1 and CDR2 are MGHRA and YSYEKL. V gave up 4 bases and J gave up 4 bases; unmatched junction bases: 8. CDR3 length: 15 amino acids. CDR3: CASSPGTGNRYEQYF. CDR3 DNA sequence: TGCGCCAGCAGCCCCGGGACAGGGAACAGGTACGAGCAGTACTTC.

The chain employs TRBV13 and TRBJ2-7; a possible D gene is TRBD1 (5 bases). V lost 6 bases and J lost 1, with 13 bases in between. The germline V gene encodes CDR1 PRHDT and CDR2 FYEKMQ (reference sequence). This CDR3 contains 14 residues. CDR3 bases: TGTGCCAGCAGAAGGGCAGGGATGTCCTACGAGCAGTACTTC. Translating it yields CASRRAGMSYEQYF.

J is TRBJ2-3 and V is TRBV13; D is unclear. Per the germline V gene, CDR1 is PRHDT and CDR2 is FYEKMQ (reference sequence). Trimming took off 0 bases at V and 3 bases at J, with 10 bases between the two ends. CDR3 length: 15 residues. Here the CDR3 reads CASSLGGKSTDTQYF. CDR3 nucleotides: TGTGCCAGCAGCTTAGGTGGGAAGTCGACAGATACGCAGTATTTT.

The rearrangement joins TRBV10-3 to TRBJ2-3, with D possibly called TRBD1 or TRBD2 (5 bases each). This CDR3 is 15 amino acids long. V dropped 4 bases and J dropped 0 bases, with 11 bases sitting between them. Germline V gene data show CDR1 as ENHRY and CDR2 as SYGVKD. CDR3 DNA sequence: TGTGCCATCAGTGCGGGGCTAACTAGCACAGATACGCAGTATTTT. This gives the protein CAISAGLTSTDTQYF.

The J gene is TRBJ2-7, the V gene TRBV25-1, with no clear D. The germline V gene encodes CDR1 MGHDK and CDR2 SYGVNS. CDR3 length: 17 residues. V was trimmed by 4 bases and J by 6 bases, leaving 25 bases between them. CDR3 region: CASSGDLGWAICSEQYF. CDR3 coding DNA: TGTGCCAGCAGTGGAGACCTAGGCTGGGCGATTTGTAGCGAGCAGTACTTC.